The 27 T cell receptor beta chains given below trace back to one sample, sequenced in a study of identical twins. TCRdb reprocessed the 5' RACE reads with MiXCR, giving one entry per CDR3 protein. The sample lists around 1.7 million distinct CDR3 sequences, around 33% occurring once. The sequencing sample was made of cord blood. The origin of the receptors is a newborn girl in good health.

This clonotype occurred a few times. V is TRBV5-1 and J is TRBJ1-4, with TRBD1 matching over 7 bases. V lost 7 bases and J lost 1; bases outside the gene matches: 4. CDR3 length: 14 residues. Germline CDR1 SGHRS, CDR2 YFSETQ. The CDR3 nucleotides read TGCGCCAGCGTACAGGGGATAACTAATGAAAAACTGTTTTTT. It codes for CASVQGITNEKLFF.

This clonotype was counted only a few times. The V and J genes are TRBV11-2 and TRBJ2-7, with a weak D call TRBD1 (6 bases). This CDR3 spans 15 amino acids. V dropped 1 base and J dropped 4 bases, with 14 bases sitting between them. The germline gives CDR1 SGHAT, CDR2 FQNNGV. The CDR3 region has the DNA TGTGCCAGCAGCTTAGTTTGGGGGCTGGAGTACGAGCAGTACTTC. Translated, it gives CASSLVWGLEYEQYF.

The rearrangement links TRBV2 to TRBJ2-3; D not resolved. The CDR3 is 11 amino acids. Germline-derived CDR1 and CDR2 are SNHLY and FYNNEI. Trimming removed 6 bases from V and 5 bases from J, with 6 bases in between. CDR3: CASRSEDTQYF. DNA of the CDR3: TGTGCCAGCAGATCAGAAGATACGCAGTATTTT.

This clonotype was seen a few times. CDR3 DNA: TGTGCCAGCAGGAGGTGGTCTAGCGGGAGCACAGATACGCAGTATTTT. It specifies CASRRWSSGSTDTQYF. The V gene is TRBV27, the J gene TRBJ2-3; TRBD2 matches at 8 bases. Germline V CDR1 and CDR2: MNHEY, SMNVEV (reference sequence). After removal of 6 bases from V and 0 bases from J, the junction contained 8 bases not matched to a gene. This CDR3 has 16 residues.

This clonotype came up a few times. The chain joins TRBV6-5 to TRBJ2-1; the match to TRBD1 covers 9 bases. Germline V lookup: CDR1 MNHEY, CDR2 SVGAGI. This CDR3 is 14 amino acids long. J lost 5 bases, V lost 1 base, and 0 bases had no gene match. The CDR3 coding sequence is TGTGCCAGCAGTTACTGGGACAGGGACAATGAGCAGTTCTTC. It yields the protein CASSYWDRDNEQFF.

The genes are TRBV27 and TRBJ1-2, with D unresolved. Germline V gene sequence: CDR1 MNHEY, CDR2 SMNVEV (reference sequence). V shed 7 bases and J shed 6 bases, with 21 bases lying between them. This CDR3 region has 15 residues. The chain's CDR3 is CASTTRSGVGDGYTF. CDR3 in DNA: TGTGCCAGCACCACCCGGTCGGGTGTCGGTGATGGCTACACCTTC.

This rearrangement joins TRBV6-6 to TRBJ2-2; D is undetermined. The CDR3 extends over 16 amino acids. Trimming pared 0 bases from V and 5 bases from J, leaving 13 bases between. Germline CDR1 and CDR2: MNHNY and SVGAGI (reference sequence). The CDR3 nucleotides are TGTGCCAGCAGTTACTCGTTAGCATTGGGAACCGGGGAGCTGTTTTTT. Residues: CASSYSLALGTGELFF.

The rearrangement uses TRBV4-1 and TRBJ2-3; 14 bases line up with TRBD2. CDR3 length: 18 amino acids. CDR1 and CDR2 from the germline V gene are MGHRA and YSYEKL. Germline trimming cut 5 bases from V and 0 bases from J; bases unmatched to any gene: 7. CDR3 coding DNA: TGCGCCAGCAGCAGGAGACGGACTAGCGGGAGGAGCACAGATACGCAGTATTTT. Translation: CASSRRRTSGRSTDTQYF.

V gene TRBV20-1 combines with J gene TRBJ2-7, with D maybe TRBD2 (6 bases). The V end lost 6 bases, the J end lost 9 bases, and 12 bases lay between the germline ends. The germline V gene encodes CDR1 DFQATT and CDR2 SNEGSKA (reference sequence). The CDR3 sequence is 10 residues long. CDR3 sequence reads: CSAGGVAQYF. Written as DNA, the CDR3 is TGCAGTGCCGGAGGGGTTGCGCAGTACTTC.

V gene TRBV12-3 or TRBV12-4 combines with J gene TRBJ2-7; 8 bases align to TRBD2. This CDR3 contains 14 residues. The trim removed 2 bases at V and 6 bases at J, leaving 6 bases unmatched. The CDR3 region is CASSLRAGGGEQYF. The CDR3 nucleotides read TGTGCCAGCAGTTTAAGGGCGGGAGGCGGCGAGCAGTACTTC.

The rearrangement uses TRBV6-6 and TRBJ2-1; D could derive from TRBD1 or TRBD2 (5 bases each). The CDR3 consists of 15 residues. V was pared by 4 bases and J by 4 bases, with 14 bases between. Germline values: CDR1 MNHNY, CDR2 SVGAGI (reference sequence). The CDR3, as DNA: TGTGCCAGCAGTTCGGGGCGCTTGGGATACAATGAGCAGTTCTTC. Residues: CASSSGRLGYNEQFF.

This clonotype was observed a handful of times. The chain employs TRBV6-2 or TRBV6-3 and TRBJ2-7, with TRBD1 matching over 7 bases. The length of the CDR3 is 15 residues. After removal of 4 bases from V and 3 bases from J, the junction contained 9 bases not matched to a gene. Germline V CDR1 and CDR2: MNHEY, SVGEGT. The CDR3 sequence is CASSSDYRQGYEQYF. In DNA form, the CDR3 reads TGTGCCAGCAGTTCCGATTACCGACAGGGCTACGAGCAGTACTTC.

V is TRBV21-1 and J is TRBJ1-5; no DNA check was done on the table's D call, TRBD1. TRBV21-1 is termed a pseudogene. CDR3 length: 16 amino acids. DNA for the CDR3: TGTGCCAGCAGCCAACTTCCCGGGACAGGGCATCAGCCCCAGCATTTT. Translation: CASSQLPGTGHQPQHF.

With respect to this clonotype: Just one base apart from a much larger clone, this may be a read error. The chain employs TRBV28 and TRBJ2-1; 9 nucleotides align to TRBD2. The CDR3 loop spans 14 amino acids. V gave up 11 bases and J gave up 2 bases; unmatched junction bases: 7. The germline V gene has CDR1 MDHEN and CDR2 SYDVKM. CDR3 bases: TGTGCCGGACCCATAGCGGGAGCCTACAATGAGCAGTTCTTC. The encoded protein is CAGPIAGAYNEQFF.

There are a few counts of this clonotype. The rearrangement joins TRBV13 to TRBJ2-7; a weak D match, TRBD1 (5 bases). V was pared by 3 bases and J by 1 base, with 10 bases between. Germline CDR1 reads PRHDT; CDR2 reads FYEKMQ (reference sequence). The CDR3 covers 14 residues. The CDR3 region is CASSFLGASYEQYF. In DNA, the CDR3 is TGTGCCAGCAGCTTCCTAGGGGCTTCCTACGAGCAGTACTTC.

As to this clonotype: At one end, the junction sequence differs from germline, possibly due to a read error. The rearrangement joins TRBV6-1 to TRBJ2-1, with a weak D call TRBD2 (5 bases). The germline V gene has CDR1 MNHNS and CDR2 SASEGT. This CDR3 comprises 14 residues. CDR3 loop: CASWELFLGNELFF. DNA of the CDR3: TGTGCCAGCTGGGAGCTTTTTCTTGGGAATGAGCTGTTCTTC.

As for this clonotype: A much larger clone lies a single base off, so this may be a read error. CDR3 loop: CAGSLLGSSGGLDEQFF. The DNA of the CDR3 is TGTGCCGGCAGCTTATTGGGTTCTAGCGGGGGTCTCGATGAGCAGTTCTTC. The rearrangement joins TRBV5-6 to TRBJ2-1, with 10 bases aligning to TRBD2. From germline, CDR1 is SGHDT and CDR2 YYEEEE. The CDR3 consists of 17 residues.

At least ten counts were recorded for this clonotype. The V call is TRBV6-5, the J call TRBJ1-1; a possible D gene is TRBD1 (6 bases). The CDR3 sequence is 14 residues long. The germline gives CDR1 MNHEY, CDR2 SVGAGI. The V gene lost 6 bases and the J gene lost 1 base, with 12 bases spanning the gap. The CDR3: CASSSRGPNTEAFF. The CDR3 DNA reads as TGTGCCAGCAGCTCCAGGGGCCCGAACACTGAAGCTTTCTTT.

The chain links TRBV21-1 to TRBJ2-5; the table's D call, TRBD1, has no DNA check behind it. The J call could be wrong; TRBJ2-7 is a better fit for the DNA end. TRBV21-1 is noted as a pseudogene. This CDR3 region has 14 residues. The CDR3 nucleotides are TGTGCCAGCAGCAAAGGACAGGGGGCCCACGAGCAGTACTTC. Translating it yields CASSKGQGAHEQYF.

This clonotype was observed at least ten times. The CDR3 spells CASSSGLGGYEQYF. DNA for the CDR3: TGTGCCAGCAGCTCTGGACTAGGAGGTTACGAGCAGTACTTC. The chain combines TRBV7-2 with TRBJ2-7, with 7 bases matching TRBD2. The CDR3 runs to 14 residues. The germline gives CDR1 SGHTA, CDR2 FQGNSA. With 4 bases clipped from V and 4 bases from J, the junction kept 7 bases outside the gene matches.

Of note for this clonotype: At one of its ends the junction is not consistent with the germline gene, which may arise from a read error. The chain is built from TRBV7-7 and TRBJ2-1, with 14 positions matching TRBD2. Germline lookup yields CDR1 SSHAT and CDR2 FNYEAQ (reference sequence). The CDR3 is 13 amino acids. The CDR3 nucleotides are TGTGCTAGCAGGGGACTAGCGGGAGTACAGCAGTTCTTC. Translating gives CASRGLAGVQQFF.

The sample holds a few counts of this clonotype. The gene calls are TRBV29-1 and TRBJ2-7; TRBD2 matches 12 bases. The junction had 9 bases not matched to a gene; V was cut back by 6 bases and J by 3 bases. Germline V gives CDR1 SQVTM, CDR2 ANQGSEA. The CDR3 is 15 amino acids. CDR3 region: CSVRTSGTTIYEQYF. CDR3 nucleotides: TGCAGCGTCAGGACTAGCGGGACCACGATCTACGAGCAGTACTTC.

The table lists this clonotype with a count of one. The chain employs TRBV13 and TRBJ2-1, with D possibly TRBD2 on 6 matching bases. Germline CDR1 is PRHDT and CDR2 is FYEKMQ (reference sequence). V was cut by 0 bases and J by 0 bases, with 12 bases left in between. The length of the CDR3 is 17 residues. The CDR3 sequence is CASSLGGGISSYNEQFF. CDR3 coding DNA: TGTGCCAGCAGCTTAGGGGGCGGGATAAGCTCCTACAATGAGCAGTTCTTC. Using reference TRBV13 and TRBJ2-1 for the parts outside the CDR3, the full variable domain is AAGVIQSPRHLIKEKRETATLKCYPIPRHDTVYWYQQGPGQDPQFLISFYEKMQSDKGSIPDRFSAQQFSDYHSELNMSSLELGDSALYFCASSLGGGISSYNEQFFGPGTRLTVL.

This chain links TRBV5-6 with TRBJ2-3; D perhaps matches TRBD2 (6 bases). With 4 bases removed from V and 3 bases from J, the gap between germline ends came to 15 bases. This CDR3 has 15 residues. The germline gives CDR1 SGHDT, CDR2 YYEEEE. The CDR3 is CASSGGGFGTDTQYF. CDR3 DNA: TGTGCCAGCAGCGGGGGAGGATTTGGGACAGATACGCAGTATTTT. Full variable domain (outside the CDR3, taken from reference TRBV5-6 and TRBJ2-3): DAGVTQSPTHLIKTRGQQVTLRCSPKSGHDTVSWYQQALGQGPQFIFQYYEEEERQRGNFPDRFSGHQFPNYSSELNVNALLLGDSALYLCASSGGGFGTDTQYFGPGTRLTVL.

The table lists this clonotype with a few counts. The genes are TRBV29-1 and TRBJ2-5, with TRBD2 matching over 12 bases. Losses at the gene ends were 4 bases for V and 2 bases for J; bases not matched to a gene: 8. The CDR3 runs to 16 residues. The germline V gene encodes CDR1 SQVTM and CDR2 ANQGSEA. This CDR3 reads CSVGGLAGSKQETQYF. DNA of the CDR3: TGCAGCGTTGGGGGACTAGCGGGTAGTAAGCAAGAGACCCAGTACTTC.

The chain is built from TRBV20-1 and TRBJ2-3; perhaps TRBD2 as D (6 bases). Trimming took 3 bases from V and 2 from J, leaving 12 bases between them. This CDR3 region has 14 residues. In germline, CDR1 is DFQATT, CDR2 SNEGSKA (reference sequence). CDR3 region: CSARRGDLTDTQYF. The CDR3 nucleotides read TGCAGTGCTAGGCGGGGAGACCTCACAGATACGCAGTATTTT.

The V gene is TRBV25-1, the J gene TRBJ2-2, with a weak D call TRBD1 (6 bases). Germline V CDR1 and CDR2: MGHDK, SYGVNS. The CDR3 totals 16 residues. Trimming cost V 2 bases and J 4 bases, with 14 bases left between them. The DNA of the CDR3 is TGTGCCAGCAGTGAAGGGTCAGGGGAGAGCACCGGGGAGCTGTTTTTT. Translated: CASSEGSGESTGELFF.